Each of the 25 T cell receptor beta chains below was sequenced from the same sample in a study of T-cell reconstitution after alpha-beta-depleted transplantation in children. Unique molecular identifiers were built into the TCRbeta library. MiXCR, run by TCRdb on the PCR reads, gives a single entry per CDR3 protein. The table lists hundreds of thousands of distinct CDR3 sequences, roughly 16% of them singletons. The sample was PBMCs, mostly from graft donor cells, taken 360 days after TCRalphabeta/CD19-depleted stem cell transplant. The receptors originated from a male patient between 10 and 17 years old who had a stem cell transplant for acute lymphoblastic leukemia, so the T cells may come from the graft donor.

The rearrangement uses TRBV15 and TRBJ2-1, with unresolved D. Trimming left V 1 base short and J 8 bases short, with 21 bases between. CDR1 LNHNV and CDR2 YYDKDF come from the germline V gene (reference sequence). The CDR3 loop spans 17 amino acids. CDR3 bases: TGTGCCACCAGCAGAGCAGATAATCCCCCCGATGGCGATGAGCAGTTCTTC. Amino acid sequence: CATSRADNPPDGDEQFF.

This clonotype was detected once. The V and J genes are TRBV18 and TRBJ2-3; TRBD2 aligns across 9 bases. V gave up 4 bases and J gave up 0 bases; unmatched junction bases: 5. Per germline, CDR1 KGHSH and CDR2 LQKENI. The CDR3 runs 16 residues. The CDR3 DNA is TGTGCCAGCTCACGCCTAGCGGGGACTAGCACAGATACGCAGTATTTT. This encodes CASSRLAGTSTDTQYF.

V and J are TRBV15 and TRBJ1-4; D remains unclear. Trimming took 7 bases from V and 4 from J, leaving 16 bases between them. The germline V gene encodes CDR1 LNHNV and CDR2 YYDKDF (reference sequence). CDR3 length: 15 residues. The CDR3 loop reads CATTLNTGRNEKLFF. The CDR3 DNA sequence: TGTGCCACCACCCTAAACACGGGTCGTAATGAAAAACTGTTTTTT.

This chain connects TRBV29-1 to TRBJ2-2; D unresolved. The V end was cut by 6 bases, the J end by 0 bases, with 8 bases between. Per the germline V gene, CDR1 is SQVTM and CDR2 is ANQGSEA. The CDR3 runs to 13 residues. CDR3 nucleotides: TGCAGCGTCATACGGGCGAACACCGGGGAGCTGTTTTTT. Amino acids: CSVIRANTGELFF.

This clonotype was seen a few times. The J gene is TRBJ1-1, the V gene TRBV29-1; perhaps TRBD1 as D (5 bases). The CDR3 consists of 13 residues. CDR1 is SQVTM and CDR2 is ANQGSEA in the germline V gene. Trimming shortened V by 4 bases and J by 0 bases, and 9 bases separated the two germline ends. The CDR3, as DNA: TGCAGCGTTGCGGGACTTATGAACACTGAAGCTTTCTTT. As protein: CSVAGLMNTEAFF.

This clonotype has just a few counts. The chain joins TRBV20-1 to TRBJ2-1; TRBD1 aligns across 7 bases. The J segment lost 0 bases and the V segment lost 6 bases, leaving 11 bases of the junction unmatched. The CDR3 has 16 residues. Germline CDR1 DFQATT, CDR2 SNEGSKA (reference sequence). Written as DNA, the CDR3 is TGCAGTGCCGGGGCCCAGCGACAGGGCTCCTACAATGAGCAGTTCTTC. Protein product: CSAGAQRQGSYNEQFF.

This sequence joins TRBV5-1 and TRBJ2-7; no firm D call. V lost 5 bases, J lost 6 bases, and 15 bases lay in between. This CDR3 region has 13 residues. Germline V CDR1 and CDR2: SGHRS, YFSETQ. CDR3 in DNA: TGCGCCAGCAGTTGGACCTCTTCTCGCGAGCAGTACTTC. Translation gives CASSWTSSREQYF.

This clonotype was detected many times. V is TRBV29-1 and J is TRBJ2-1; either TRBD1 or TRBD2 may fit D (6 bases each). V lost 4 bases, J lost 8 bases, and 12 bases lay in between. In germline, CDR1 is SQVTM, CDR2 ANQGSEA. The CDR3 totals 12 residues. CDR3 in amino acids: CSVGTGADEQFF. The CDR3 nucleotides read TGCAGCGTTGGAACGGGGGCTGATGAGCAGTTCTTC.

This clonotype has just a few counts. The chain carries TRBV29-1 and TRBJ1-1; D might be TRBD1 (6 bases). CDR3 size: 16 residues. Trimming stripped 0 bases from V and 0 bases from J, with 14 bases between. In germline, CDR1 is SQVTM, CDR2 ANQGSEA. CDR3 region: CSVEDGTGTLNTEAFF. The CDR3 coding sequence is TGCAGCGTTGAAGATGGGACCGGGACACTGAACACTGAAGCTTTCTTT.

This clonotype was seen at least ten times. The V and J genes are TRBV6-5 and TRBJ1-2, with 11 bases fitting TRBD1. This CDR3 comprises 14 residues. Trimming cost V 2 bases and J 4 bases; bases outside gene matches: 0. Germline-derived CDR1 and CDR2 are MNHEY and SVGAGI. The CDR3 region has the DNA TGTGCCAGCAGTTACGGGACAGGGGGCTATGGCTACACCTTC. Protein sequence: CASSYGTGGYGYTF.

In its sample, this clonotype was seen many times. The chain uses TRBV19 and TRBJ2-2; D remains ambiguous. The CDR3 extends over 18 amino acids. Trimming stripped 0 bases from V and 4 bases from J, with 18 bases between. Germline V gives CDR1 LNHDA, CDR2 SQIVND (reference sequence). CDR3 DNA sequence: TGTGCCAGTAGTATAGATTCCTTTTCCCACAGACCCACCGGGGAGCTGTTTTTT. This sequence encodes CASSIDSFSHRPTGELFF.

The chain carries TRBV29-1 and TRBJ1-5, with D perhaps matching TRBD1 (6 bases). In germline, CDR1 is SQVTM, CDR2 ANQGSEA. The CDR3 loop spans 14 amino acids. The germline V and J ends were trimmed by 5 bases and 5 bases, with 16 bases remaining between them. CDR3 coding DNA: TGCAGCGTTTGTGAGGGGGGTAGTTATCAGCCCCAGCATTTT. Translated, it gives CSVCEGGSYQPQHF.

The V gene is TRBV4-1, the J gene TRBJ2-1; D may be TRBD2 (6 bases). The CDR3 is 16 amino acids. From germline, CDR1 is MGHRA and CDR2 YSYEKL. V lost 1 base, J lost 3 bases, and 13 bases lay in between. The DNA of the CDR3 is TGCGCCAGCAGCCAAGTATCGAGGAGGGTCTACAATGAGCAGTTCTTC. This sequence encodes CASSQVSRRVYNEQFF.

This chain connects TRBV7-9 to TRBJ2-2, with D hard to call. This CDR3 is built from 14 residues. Trimming cost V 8 bases and J 1 base, with 11 bases left between them. The germline CDR1 and CDR2 sequences are SEHNR and FQNEAQ (reference sequence). As DNA, the CDR3 is TGTGCCAGCGGGAAGTGGGAGAACACCGGGGAGCTGTTTTTT. Amino acids: CASGKWENTGELFF. Full variable domain (outside the CDR3, taken from reference TRBV7-9 and TRBJ2-2): DTGVSQNPRHKITKRGQNVTFRCDPISEHNRLYWYRQTLGQGPEFLTYFQNEAQLEKSRLLSDRFSAERPKGSFSTLEIQRTEQGDSAMYLCASGKWENTGELFFGEGSRLTVL.

The sample holds a few counts of this clonotype. This chain uses TRBV5-1 with TRBJ2-2, with 7 bases that match TRBD2. V lost 5 bases, J lost 5 bases, and 24 bases stayed unmatched. This CDR3 contains 20 residues. CDR1 is SGHRS, CDR2 YFSETQ, per germline. The CDR3 here is CASRTFRIIKRGPYTGELFF. The CDR3, as DNA: TGCGCCAGCAGGACTTTTCGAATCATTAAGCGGGGCCCTTATACCGGGGAGCTGTTTTTT.

The chain recombines TRBV5-1 with TRBJ2-1; 7 bases line up with TRBD2. CDR1 is SGHRS and CDR2 is YFSETQ in the germline V gene. The V segment lost 4 bases and the J segment 7 bases; nucleotides outside the gene matches: 8. This CDR3 contains 14 residues. The CDR3 DNA sequence: TGCGCCAGCAGCCCCCTCCTACTAGCGAATGAGCAGTTCTTC. Its translation: CASSPLLLANEQFF.

This sequence joins TRBV6-1 and TRBJ2-7, with D maybe TRBD2 (5 bases). Looked up from germline, CDR1 is MNHNS and CDR2 is SASEGT. Deletions cut 6 bases from V and 2 bases from J, with 20 bases between. This CDR3 region has 16 residues. The CDR3 spells CASSLRGAAITYEQYF. The CDR3 nucleotides are TGTGCCAGCAGCCTCCGGGGAGCGGCTATCACCTACGAGCAGTACTTC.

The sample holds a few counts of this clonotype. This rearrangement joins TRBV11-2 to TRBJ2-7; 8 bases fit TRBD2. The CDR3 spans 15 residues. The J segment lost 3 bases and the V segment lost 5 bases, leaving 9 bases of the junction unmatched. Germline V lookup: CDR1 SGHAT, CDR2 FQNNGV. CDR3 sequence reads: CASSPPSGSLYEQYF. The CDR3 DNA is TGTGCCAGCAGCCCCCCAAGCGGGAGCCTCTACGAGCAGTACTTC.

The V call is TRBV7-7, the J call TRBJ2-1; D not certain. The CDR3 sequence is 14 residues long. The V end was cut by 10 bases, the J end by 2 bases, with 15 bases between. CDR1 is SSHAT, CDR2 FNYEAQ, per germline (reference sequence). The CDR3 protein is CAILSTFPYNEQFF. The CDR3 DNA reads TGTGCCATCCTGAGTACTTTCCCCTACAATGAGCAGTTCTTC.

The J gene is TRBJ1-5, the V gene TRBV20-1, with 9 bases lining up with TRBD1. There are 15 residues in the CDR3. After removal of 0 bases from V and 2 bases from J, the junction contained 2 bases not matched to a gene. Germline V gene data show CDR1 as DFQATT and CDR2 as SNEGSKA (reference sequence). CDR3 DNA sequence: TGCAGTGCTAGAGATTGGGACAGGGGCAATCAGCCCCAGCATTTT. Protein sequence: CSARDWDRGNQPQHF.

This clonotype was counted only a few times. The genes are TRBV14 and TRBJ2-7, with TRBD2 matching over 12 bases. V trimming: 1 base; J trimming: 5 bases; junction bases outside the gene matches: 6. CDR3 length equals 16 residues. Germline loops: CDR1 SGHDN, CDR2 FVKESK. The DNA for the CDR3 is TGTGCCAGCAGCCAAGTCCTAGCGGGAGGGCCCGACGAGCAGTACTTC. It yields the protein CASSQVLAGGPDEQYF.

With respect to this clonotype: This may be a read error, as it is one base from a much larger clone. V is TRBV12-3 or TRBV12-4 and J is TRBJ1-3; no clear D gene. Trimming stripped 5 bases from V and 5 bases from J, with 10 bases between. The CDR3 is made up of 13 amino acids. CDR3 sequence reads: CASSQAVRNTIYF. CDR3 in DNA: TGTGCCAGCAGTCAGGCGGTTCGAAACACCATATATTTT.

This clonotype came up many times. The chain has TRBV7-3 and TRBJ2-7, with unresolved D. Per germline, CDR1 SGHTA and CDR2 FQGTGA. The CDR3 extends over 15 amino acids. V lost 2 bases, J lost 2 bases, and 13 bases lay in between. This chain's CDR3 is CASSLGSRQTYEQYF. The CDR3 region has the DNA TGTGCCAGCAGCTTAGGTAGCAGACAAACCTACGAGCAGTACTTC.

This chain joins TRBV6-5 and TRBJ2-2; 9 bases line up with TRBD1. Per germline, CDR1 MNHEY and CDR2 SVGAGI. The junction had 5 bases not matched to a gene; V was cut back by 2 bases and J by 4 bases. The CDR3 runs to 16 residues. CDR3 coding DNA: TGTGCCAGCAGTTACGGTGGGACAGGGTCCACCGGGGAGCTGTTTTTT. This sequence encodes CASSYGGTGSTGELFF.

There are many counts of this clonotype. This chain connects TRBV4-2 to TRBJ1-1; possibly TRBD1 for D (6 bases). The CDR3 totals 14 residues. Germline V gene lookup returns CDR1 LGHNA and CDR2 YNFKEQ. V dropped 2 bases and J dropped 5 bases, with 12 bases sitting between them. The CDR3 DNA reads TGTGCCAGCAGCCAAACAGGGATTGGGACTGAAGCTTTCTTT. It yields the protein CASSQTGIGTEAFF.